The T cell receptor beta chain under discussion was sequenced for a study of blood T cell repertoires in COVID-19. Study details: The study drew acute and convalescent COVID-19 samples from the United States, Italy and Spain. T cells, B-cell-depleted T cells, or PBMCs supplied cDNA or gDNA.

Trimming took 7 bases from V and 7 from J; bases not matched to a gene: 9. In germline, CDR1 is MDHEN, CDR2 SYDVKM. This CDR3 comprises 14 residues. Per the study methods: Estimation of nucleated cell counts relied on the amplification of reference gene primers. Generated by immunoSEQ multiplex PCR, the TCRdb table keeps only in-frame clones and is missing some. Clone size and V and J calls were adopted from that table, with D and trimming inferred from the DNA. Among some 150,000 clones listed, approximately 80% were seen once. This clonotype was sampled from a woman of 80 years or more with acute or convalescent COVID-19. The V and J genes are TRBV28 and TRBJ2-3, with TRBD2 identical over 9 bases. Material for sequencing was peripheral blood. The CDR3 region has the DNA TGTGCCAGCACACGAGTTAGCGGGAGTTATACGCAGTATTTT. It translates to CASTRVSGSYTQYF.